The T cell receptor (beta chain) described here comes from a study of blood T cell repertoires in COVID-19 (dated by TCRdb to about 2020). Regarding the research as a whole: Samples from collaborators originated in the United States, Italy and Spain and spanned both the acute and convalescent phases of COVID-19. The material from the prospective study consisted of cDNA or gDNA derived from T cells, B-cell-depleted T cells, or PBMCs. Deeply sampled blood TCRbeta repertoires from subjects exposed to, actively infected with, or recovered from COVID-19 were included in the dataset. A freely available public database, intended as a resource for researchers studying the immune response to SARS-CoV-2, is where the repertoires were released. The samples were drawn from the first 160 participants of the ongoing ImmuneRACE study and from 950 to 1,500 subjects provided by 6 global collaborators. A de-identified subject ID, COVID-19 status, age in years and sex were almost always included in the sample metadata. Where HLA class I and class II types were available, the types were taken from metadata supplied by the sample provider, not from assay-based typing. Study-level results and caveats: The quantity of clinical and demographic metadata differed by source and by participant and was supplied without curation.

Reading the germline V gene gives CDR1 SGHTA and CDR2 FQGNSA. The V and J ends are trimmed by 4 bases and 0 bases, leaving 10 bases between them. Spanning cysteine to phenylalanine, the CDR3 consists of 14 amino acids. Left in the record is the CDR3 DNA by itself, 42 bases read in frame from the first base. Note on this clone: It has no known antigen specificity. Base qualities are missing; no much larger clone stands one base away.

Whole blood was collected in K2EDTA tubes by collaborating institutions according to the institutions' own protocols. For TCRbeta analysis, collaborators shipped samples in one of three forms: frozen whole blood, isolated PBMCs, or DNA extracted from either of those sample types. TCRbeta CDR3 regions were amplified from genomic DNA by means of the immunoSEQ Assay, a bias-controlled multiplex PCR. Processing in the source paper ran as follows. Within the assay, amplification of reference gene primers was used to estimate how many nucleated cells each sample contained. Sequence reads were collapsed and filtered to measure the absolute abundance of every unique TCRbeta CDR3 rearrangement. For each sample, productive Simpson clonality was calculated by taking the square root of Simpson's diversity index across productive rearrangements. Here the immuneACCESS table is served through TCRdb, limited to in-frame sequences with V and J called. Missing clones are a known gap in these copies; in checked studies unresolved V genes cover under half, and the rest lacks a known reason. The V and J calls and clone size are taken from that table; D and trimming were inferred from the DNA. The sample table shows about 140,000 clones, and around 80% are seen once. Clones ranked in the top ten supply approximately 3.6% of the sample.

The receptor was isolated from a man aged 55 to 69 with acute or convalescent COVID-19. The receptor chain draws on TRBV7-2 and TRBJ2-7, with no reliable assignment of the D segment. Input material: peripheral blood. The bases read TGTGCCAGCAGCTGGAGTTTCCTCTCCTACGAGCAGTACTTC. This is translated as CASSWSFLSYEQYF.